A single sample is the source of the 8 T cell receptor beta chains below, sequenced in a study of response to subunit inactivated influenza vaccine. TCRdb called the RT-PCR reads again in MiXCR, with one record for every CDR3 protein. Of roughly 500,000 distinct CDR3 sequences in the sample, approximately 15% were seen once. Sequencing was performed on CD4+ T cells sorted from PBMCs, taken around 25 months after vaccination. These receptors all come from a man aged 50-75 years who received an inactivated influenza vaccine.

Many counts were recorded for this clonotype. This rearrangement joins TRBV5-1 to TRBJ2-1, with TRBD2 matching 11 bases. Germline loops: CDR1 SGHRS, CDR2 YFSETQ. The CDR3 contains 15 residues. Trimming removed 4 bases from V and 4 bases from J; junction bases left unmatched: 4. CDR3 amino acids: CASSPSGGSYNEQFF. For the CDR3, the DNA is TGCGCCAGCAGCCCTAGCGGGGGGTCGTACAATGAGCAGTTCTTC.

The table lists this clonotype with a few counts. The chain joins TRBV20-1 to TRBJ2-1; 10 positions match TRBD2. J was trimmed by 6 bases and V by 1 base; bases with no gene match: 6. This CDR3 region has 15 residues. Germline CDR1 and CDR2: DFQATT and SNEGSKA (reference sequence). The CDR3 sequence is CSARATSGNLNEQFF. The CDR3 DNA sequence: TGCAGTGCTAGAGCCACTAGCGGGAATCTCAATGAGCAGTTCTTC.

This clonotype was observed a handful of times. Compared with germline, one end of the junction differs, possibly owing to a read error. V usage is TRBV7-9 and J usage is TRBJ2-3; the D gene is possibly TRBD2 (5 bases). The germline gives CDR1 SEHNR, CDR2 FQNEAQ (reference sequence). This CDR3 comprises 13 residues. Here the CDR3 reads CASSVAGEDTQYF. The CDR3 region has the DNA TGTGCCAGCAGCGTAGCCGGGGAGGATACGCAGTATTTT.

This clonotype has only a few counts. The chain's CDR3 is CASSLSYSSGETQYF. CDR3 bases: TGTGCCAGCAGTTTGTCCTACAGTTCCGGGGAGACCCAGTACTTC. V and J are TRBV6-5 and TRBJ2-5; D uncertain. This CDR3 region has 15 residues. V lost 4 bases and J lost 5, with 17 bases in between. Germline CDR1 is MNHEY and CDR2 is SVGAGI.

The V and J genes are TRBV6-2 or TRBV6-3 and TRBJ1-2, with 7 bases that match TRBD1. The CDR3 totals 14 residues. CDR1 and CDR2 (germline): MNHEY, SVGEGT. Germline trimming cut 7 bases from V and 5 bases from J; bases unmatched to any gene: 10. The CDR3 sequence: CASTAGTVTYGYTF. In DNA form, the CDR3 reads TGTGCCAGCACCGCCGGGACAGTGACTTATGGCTACACCTTC.

This clonotype has just a few counts. The V and J genes are TRBV27 and TRBJ1-6; D uncertain. The length of the CDR3 is 14 residues. Germline V gene data show CDR1 as MNHEY and CDR2 as SMNVEV (reference sequence). Trimming pared 3 bases from V and 4 bases from J, leaving 7 bases between. This CDR3 reads CASSFRQYNSPLHF. As DNA, the CDR3 is TGTGCCAGCAGTTTCCGGCAATATAATTCACCCCTCCACTTT.

V gene TRBV6-5 combines with J gene TRBJ2-1, with D tentatively TRBD2 (5 bases). V was cut by 8 bases and J by 1 base, with 6 bases left in between. This CDR3 region has 12 residues. Germline loops: CDR1 MNHEY, CDR2 SVGAGI. In DNA, the CDR3 is TGTGCCAGCGGGAGATCCTACAATGAGCAGTTCTTC. Amino acids: CASGRSYNEQFF.

There are many counts of this clonotype. V gene TRBV6-4 combines with J gene TRBJ2-5, with a tentative D call TRBD1 (6 bases). Trimming took 4 bases from V and 2 from J, leaving 8 bases between them. This CDR3 comprises 13 residues. Germline lookup yields CDR1 MRHNA and CDR2 SNTAGT. The CDR3 bases are TGTGCCAGCAGTGGGACAGAACAAGAGACCCAGTACTTC. Encoded protein: CASSGTEQETQYF.